This entry lists 24 T cell receptor beta chains sequenced from one sample in a study of T cell repertoires in cytomegalovirus infection. These receptors lack a known antigen. TCRdb called the reads again in MiXCR, with one record for every CDR3 protein. The table shows fewer than 950,000 distinct CDR3 sequences, with 30% to 35% occurring only once. The material was cultured CD8+ T cells from PBMCs, obtained from culture after CMV antigen stimulation. These receptors were obtained from a human donor in good health (CMV status not recorded). Some clones in this sample may be carry-over from other donors' samples.

This clonotype has ten or more counts. This chain links TRBV7-2 with TRBJ2-1; 7 bases match TRBD2. Per germline, CDR1 SGHTA and CDR2 FQGNSA. The CDR3 extends over 17 amino acids. The V gene end was trimmed by 4 bases and the J gene end by 0 bases; junction bases not matched to a gene: 9. CDR3 nucleotides: TGTGCCAGCAGCTATCACGGGCTAGCGGTCTCCTACAATGAGCAGTTCTTC. As protein: CASSYHGLAVSYNEQFF.

The chain uses TRBV27 and TRBJ2-1; perhaps TRBD2 as D (6 bases). V gave up 10 bases and J gave up 8 bases, with 18 bases separating them. CDR3 length: 13 residues. Germline V gene data show CDR1 as MNHEY and CDR2 as SMNVEV (reference sequence). The CDR3 loop is CATGLYQPHEQFF. CDR3 DNA: TGTGCCACCGGACTATATCAACCCCATGAGCAGTTCTTC.

V usage is TRBV6-1 and J usage is TRBJ2-7, with 7 bases aligning to TRBD1. Germline-derived CDR1 and CDR2 are MNHNS and SASEGT. The ends lost 3 bases at V and 4 bases at J; junction bases unmatched: 6. CDR3 length: 14 residues. CDR3 DNA: TGTGCCAGCAGTGATACCGGGACAGCGTACGAGCAGTACTTC. Its protein is CASSDTGTAYEQYF.

The chain is built from TRBV12-3 or TRBV12-4 and TRBJ2-1; no clear D. The CDR3 extends over 14 amino acids. With 5 bases removed from V and 3 bases from J, the gap between germline ends came to 11 bases. The CDR3 spells CASSLHSGYNEQFF. The CDR3 DNA sequence: TGTGCCAGCAGTCTACATAGTGGCTACAATGAGCAGTTCTTC.

This clonotype has a handful of counts. The V call is TRBV6-1, the J call TRBJ2-1; 9 nucleotides line up with TRBD1. CDR3 size: 16 residues. CDR1 and CDR2 from the germline V gene are MNHNS and SASEGT. V dropped 6 bases and J dropped 8; count of bases not matched to a gene: 14. CDR3 sequence: CASRKRTGENVYEQFF. DNA of the CDR3: TGTGCCAGCAGAAAACGGACAGGGGAAAACGTATATGAGCAGTTCTTC.

In this sample, this clonotype turned up a few times. This chain uses TRBV12-3 or TRBV12-4 with TRBJ2-3; D gene ambiguous. The CDR3 extends over 11 amino acids. The V and J ends lost 5 bases and 6 bases respectively, with 6 bases between them. This CDR3 is CASSAFDTQYF. The CDR3 bases are TGTGCCAGCAGTGCCTTCGATACGCAGTATTTT.

The table lists this clonotype with many counts. This chain links TRBV7-2 with TRBJ2-3; 7 nucleotides align to TRBD1. The CDR3 is made up of 14 amino acids. Germline V CDR1 and CDR2: SGHTA, FQGNSA. V dropped 5 bases and J dropped 2; count of bases not matched to a gene: 4. The CDR3 DNA sequence: TGTGCCAGCAGCCTACAGGGGACCACAGATACGCAGTATTTT. This sequence encodes CASSLQGTTDTQYF.

This clonotype has a handful of counts. The chain recombines TRBV19 with TRBJ1-1; possibly TRBD1 for D (5 bases). The CDR3 extends over 14 amino acids. CDR1 and CDR2 (germline): LNHDA, SQIVND (reference sequence). V gave up 5 bases and J gave up 0 bases, with 10 bases separating them. The CDR3 coding sequence is TGTGCCAGTAGTGACGGGACCGTGAACACTGAAGCTTTCTTT. It specifies CASSDGTVNTEAFF. The full variable domain, in which reference TRBV19 and TRBJ1-1 provide the parts outside the CDR3, is DGGITQSPKYLFRKEGQNVTLSCEQNLNHDAMYWYRQDPGQGLRLIYYSQIVNDFQKGDIAEGYSVSREKKESFPLTVTSAQKNPTAFYLCASSDGTVNTEAFFGQGTRLTVV.

The chain is built from TRBV9 and TRBJ1-2; D call uncertain. Germline-derived CDR1 and CDR2 are SGDLS and YYNGEE. The CDR3 loop spans 12 amino acids. V gave up 10 bases and J gave up 4 bases, with 14 bases separating them. CDR3 DNA sequence: TGTGCCTCCAAAAGAGAGGTCTATGGCTACACCTTC. It translates to CASKREVYGYTF.

This clonotype was seen more than once but under ten times. The chain joins TRBV14 to TRBJ2-3, with 7 bases that match TRBD1. Germline CDR1 SGHDN, CDR2 FVKESK. The CDR3 covers 20 residues. The V gene end was trimmed by 0 bases and the J gene end by 5 bases; junction bases not matched to a gene: 20. This CDR3 reads CASSQDELEPTGQMVDTQYF. The CDR3 bases are TGTGCCAGCAGCCAAGATGAGCTTGAGCCGACAGGGCAGATGGTAGATACGCAGTATTTT.

The chain uses TRBV29-1 and TRBJ2-7; TRBD2 matches at 7 bases. CDR1 and CDR2 (germline): SQVTM, ANQGSEA. J lost 0 bases, V lost 6 bases, and 2 bases had no gene match. There are 12 residues in the CDR3. CDR3 in amino acids: CSVAGLSYEQYF. The CDR3 DNA reads TGCAGCGTAGCGGGACTCTCCTACGAGCAGTACTTC.

J is TRBJ1-5 and V is TRBV15; the D is unclear. Trimming stripped 7 bases from V and 2 bases from J, with 15 bases between. CDR1 and CDR2 (germline): LNHNV, YYDKDF (reference sequence). The CDR3 runs 15 residues. This chain's CDR3 is CATTPGTTGNQPQHF. The CDR3 nucleotides read TGTGCCACCACCCCGGGAACCACGGGCAATCAGCCCCAGCATTTT.

This clonotype was recorded a few times. This sequence joins TRBV7-9 and TRBJ1-4; D gene uncertain. CDR3 length: 12 amino acids. V was cut by 2 bases and J by 6 bases, with 4 bases left in between. Germline CDR1 is SEHNR and CDR2 is FQNEAQ (reference sequence). CDR3 loop: CASSLQDEKLFF. The CDR3 bases are TGTGCCAGCAGCTTACAGGATGAAAAACTGTTTTTT.

There are many counts of this clonotype. The chain couples TRBV27 to TRBJ2-1; no reliable D call. CDR3 length: 14 amino acids. Germline-derived CDR1 and CDR2 are MNHEY and SMNVEV (reference sequence). Trimming stripped 2 bases from V and 0 bases from J, with 5 bases between. The CDR3 reads CASSLVSSYNEQFF. The CDR3, as DNA: TGTGCCAGCAGTTTAGTAAGCTCCTACAATGAGCAGTTCTTC.

This clonotype turned up a few times. The chain combines TRBV6-2 or TRBV6-3 with TRBJ2-3; D is possibly TRBD1 (6 bases). V dropped 7 bases and J dropped 0 bases, with 29 bases sitting between them. The CDR3 loop spans 20 amino acids. Germline-derived CDR1 and CDR2 are MNHEY and SVGEGT. CDR3: CASTPATDRNILSSTDTQYF. CDR3 coding DNA: TGTGCCAGCACTCCTGCTACCGACAGGAATATACTTTCTAGCACAGATACGCAGTATTTT.

This clonotype was counted a few times. V usage is TRBV12-3 or TRBV12-4 and J usage is TRBJ2-1; possible D gene TRBD1, 5 bases. The CDR3 is 15 residues long. The V and J ends lost 3 bases and 2 bases respectively, with 11 bases between them. The CDR3 nucleotides read TGTGCCAGCAGTTTCCCAGGGATAACCTACAATGAGCAGTTCTTC. It yields the protein CASSFPGITYNEQFF.

The chain has TRBV6-5 and TRBJ1-2; possibly TRBD1 for D (6 bases). The germline V gene encodes CDR1 MNHEY and CDR2 SVGAGI. This CDR3 has 15 amino acids. Between the trimmed V and J ends, which lost 3 bases and 5 bases, there was a span of 16 bases. The CDR3 protein is CASSYSKDSYYGYTF. CDR3 DNA sequence: TGTGCCAGCAGTTATAGCAAGGACAGTTATTATGGCTACACCTTC.

This clonotype came up a few times. The chain couples TRBV6-5 to TRBJ1-2; D ambiguous. CDR1 is MNHEY and CDR2 is SVGAGI in the germline V gene. Trimming pared 2 bases from V and 2 bases from J, leaving 15 bases between. This CDR3 has 16 amino acids. CDR3 nucleotide sequence: TGTGCCAGCAGTTACAGGTGGACCCATCCCAACTATGGCTACACCTTC. Amino acid sequence: CASSYRWTHPNYGYTF.

This clonotype showed up just a few times. The J gene is TRBJ1-6, the V gene TRBV7-8; a possible D gene is TRBD1 (5 bases). The CDR3 runs to 15 residues. CDR1 and CDR2 from the germline V gene are SGHVS and FQNEAQ. V lost 5 bases, J lost 5 bases, and 13 bases lay in between. The CDR3 DNA sequence: TGTGCCAGCAGCATTAACGGGGGGGATAATTCACCCCTCCACTTT. Its translation: CASSINGGDNSPLHF.

The chain has TRBV28 and TRBJ2-3, with 8 positions matching TRBD2. With V trimmed by 4 bases and J by 5 bases, 5 bases remained unmatched. Germline V gene lookup returns CDR1 MDHEN and CDR2 SYDVKM. This CDR3 has 14 residues. CDR3 in DNA: TGTGCCAGCAGTTCCGGGGGGGCCCAAGATACGCAGTATTTT. Translation gives CASSSGGAQDTQYF.

This rearrangement joins TRBV27 to TRBJ1-2, with D unclear. V was cut by 0 bases and J by 6 bases, with 8 bases left in between. The V gene's germline CDR1 is MNHEY and CDR2 SMNVEV (reference sequence). This CDR3 is built from 13 residues. CDR3 amino acids: CASSLSGQNGYTF. For the CDR3, the DNA is TGTGCCAGCAGTTTATCGGGTCAGAATGGCTACACCTTC.

The chain joins TRBV20-1 to TRBJ2-1; D could derive from TRBD1 or TRBD2 (5 bases each). V lost 0 bases, J lost 5 bases, and 8 bases lay in between. Germline V CDR1 and CDR2: DFQATT, SNEGSKA (reference sequence). This CDR3 contains 13 residues. The CDR3 DNA reads TGCAGTGCTAGAGACCGGGACCACAATGAGCAGTTCTTC. Translated: CSARDRDHNEQFF.

V usage is TRBV7-9 and J usage is TRBJ2-7; 7 bases line up with TRBD1. J gave up 3 bases and V 8 bases, and 7 bases lay outside the gene matches. The CDR3 runs to 13 residues. Germline values: CDR1 SEHNR, CDR2 FQNEAQ (reference sequence). The CDR3 DNA is TGTGCCAGCGAGAGACAGGGCCACTACGAGCAGTACGTC. Its protein product is CASERQGHYEQYV.

The chain combines TRBV6-5 with TRBJ1-1; D not resolved. V lost 8 bases and J lost 0, with 4 bases in between. In germline, CDR1 is MNHEY, CDR2 SVGAGI. The CDR3 runs 11 residues. CDR3 in amino acids: CASQMNTEAFF. The CDR3 DNA is TGTGCCAGCCAAATGAACACTGAAGCTTTCTTT.